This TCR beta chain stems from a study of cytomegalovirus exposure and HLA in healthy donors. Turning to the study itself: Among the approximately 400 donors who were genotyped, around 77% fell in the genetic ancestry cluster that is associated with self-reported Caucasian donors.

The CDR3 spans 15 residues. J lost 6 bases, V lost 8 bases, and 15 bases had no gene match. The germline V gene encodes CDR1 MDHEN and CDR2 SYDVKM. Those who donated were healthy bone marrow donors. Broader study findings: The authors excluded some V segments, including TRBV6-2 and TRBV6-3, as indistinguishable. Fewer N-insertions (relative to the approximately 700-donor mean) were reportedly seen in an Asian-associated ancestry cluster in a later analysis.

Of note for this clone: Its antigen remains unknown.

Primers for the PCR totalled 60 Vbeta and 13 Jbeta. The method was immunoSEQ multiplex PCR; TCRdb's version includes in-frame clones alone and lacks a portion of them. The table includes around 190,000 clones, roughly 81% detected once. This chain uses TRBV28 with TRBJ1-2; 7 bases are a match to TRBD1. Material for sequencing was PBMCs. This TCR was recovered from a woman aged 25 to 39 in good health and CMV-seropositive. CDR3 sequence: CASVQGGVFNDGYTF. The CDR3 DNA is TGTGCCAGCGTTCAGGGGGGCGTTTTCAACGATGGCTACACCTTC.